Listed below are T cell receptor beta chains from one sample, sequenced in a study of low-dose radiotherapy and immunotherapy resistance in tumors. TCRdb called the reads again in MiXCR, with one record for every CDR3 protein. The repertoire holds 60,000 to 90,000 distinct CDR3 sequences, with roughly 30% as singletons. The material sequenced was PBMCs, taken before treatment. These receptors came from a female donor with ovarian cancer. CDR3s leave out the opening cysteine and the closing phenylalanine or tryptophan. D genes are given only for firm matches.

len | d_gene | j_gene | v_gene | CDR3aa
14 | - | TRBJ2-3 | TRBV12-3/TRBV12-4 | ASSLRTGLHTDTQY
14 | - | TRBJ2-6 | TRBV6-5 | ASSSSSGSGANVLT
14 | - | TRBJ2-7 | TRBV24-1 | ATSDPSGTGTYEQY
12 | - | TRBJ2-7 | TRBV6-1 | ASGNPQHQNEQY
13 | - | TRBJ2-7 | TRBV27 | ASSLFFGQSYEQY
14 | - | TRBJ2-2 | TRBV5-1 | ASSVGGLNTGELFF
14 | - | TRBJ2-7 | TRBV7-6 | ASSLARDGANYEQY
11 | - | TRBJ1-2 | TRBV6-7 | ASSCGHPYGYT
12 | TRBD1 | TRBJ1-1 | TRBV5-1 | ASSLSGGQTEAF
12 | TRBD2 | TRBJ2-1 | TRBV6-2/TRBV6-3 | ASRPAGGPGEQF
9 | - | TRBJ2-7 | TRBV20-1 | SAASGAEQY
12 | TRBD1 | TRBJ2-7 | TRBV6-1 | ASSSRQGPYEQY
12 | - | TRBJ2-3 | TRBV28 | ASSPLASTDTQY
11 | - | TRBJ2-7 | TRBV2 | ASSGRAGYEQY
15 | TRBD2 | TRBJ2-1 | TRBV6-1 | ASSLRGGRAPYNEQF
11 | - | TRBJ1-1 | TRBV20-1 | STPRTANTEAF
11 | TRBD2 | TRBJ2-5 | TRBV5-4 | ASSFAGEETQY
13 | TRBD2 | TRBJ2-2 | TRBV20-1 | SARAPSGHFAELF
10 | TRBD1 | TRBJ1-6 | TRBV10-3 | AITTGNSPLH
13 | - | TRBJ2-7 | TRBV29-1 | SVRERGSSSYEQY
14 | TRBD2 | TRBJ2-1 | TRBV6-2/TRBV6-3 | ASSTPRTSGISEQF
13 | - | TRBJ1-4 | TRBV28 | ASSALDSARGKLF
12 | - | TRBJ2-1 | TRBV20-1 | SARGPIGYNEQF
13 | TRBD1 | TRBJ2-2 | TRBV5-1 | ASSLEGAGTGELF
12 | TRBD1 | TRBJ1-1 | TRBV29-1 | SVNVGGRNTEAF
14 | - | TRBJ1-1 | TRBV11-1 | ASSRKGTGLNTEAF
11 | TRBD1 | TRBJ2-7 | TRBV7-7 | ASSRDRGHEQY
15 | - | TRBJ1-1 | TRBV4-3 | ASSQGNGGLYDTEAF
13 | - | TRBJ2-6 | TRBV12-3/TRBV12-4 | ASSRTGFKANVLT
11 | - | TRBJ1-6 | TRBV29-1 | SVAGEPGSPLH
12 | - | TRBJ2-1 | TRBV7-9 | ASSSGLSHNEQF
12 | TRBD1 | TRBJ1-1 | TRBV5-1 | ASSPQGLDTEAF
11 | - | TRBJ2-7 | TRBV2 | ASSMVRAEEQY
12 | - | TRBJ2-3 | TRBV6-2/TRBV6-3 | ASRAWGSTDTQY
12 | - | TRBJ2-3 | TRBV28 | ASSPGPRADTQY
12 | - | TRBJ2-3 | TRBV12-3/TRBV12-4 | ASSQKVGADTQY
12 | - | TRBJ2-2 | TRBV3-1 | ASSQVWNTGELF
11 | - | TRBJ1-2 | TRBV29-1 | SVEANRGYGYT
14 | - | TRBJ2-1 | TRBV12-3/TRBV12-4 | ASSFPSTAYYNEQF
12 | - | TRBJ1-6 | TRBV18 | ASSPEPFNSPLH
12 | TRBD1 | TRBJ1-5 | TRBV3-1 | ASSQAGGHQPQH
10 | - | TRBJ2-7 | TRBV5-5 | ASSLVLSEQY
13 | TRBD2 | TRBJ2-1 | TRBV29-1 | SVDGLAGGRNEQF
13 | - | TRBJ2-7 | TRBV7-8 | ASSLVTTDSYEQY
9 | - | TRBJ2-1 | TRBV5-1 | ASSGYDEQF
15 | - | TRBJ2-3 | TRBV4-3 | ASSQDLPGEVTDTQY
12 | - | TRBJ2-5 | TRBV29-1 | SFTLGPPEGTQY
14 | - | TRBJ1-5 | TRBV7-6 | ASSSGVGQPDQPQH
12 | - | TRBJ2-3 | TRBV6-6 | ASKGLGDTDTQY
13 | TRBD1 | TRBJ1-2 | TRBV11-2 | ASSTGTGHHDGYT